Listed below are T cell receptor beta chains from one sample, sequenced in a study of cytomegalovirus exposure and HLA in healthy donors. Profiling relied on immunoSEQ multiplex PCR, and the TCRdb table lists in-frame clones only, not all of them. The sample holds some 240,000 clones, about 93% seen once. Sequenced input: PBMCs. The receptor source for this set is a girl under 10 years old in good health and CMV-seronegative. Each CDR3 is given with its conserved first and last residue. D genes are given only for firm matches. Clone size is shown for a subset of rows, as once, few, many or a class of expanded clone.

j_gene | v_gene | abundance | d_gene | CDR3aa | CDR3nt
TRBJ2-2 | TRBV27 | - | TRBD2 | CASSLRGAYTGELFF | TGTGCCAGCAGTCTGCGGGGGGCCTACACCGGGGAGCTGTTTTTT
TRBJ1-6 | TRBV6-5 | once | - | CASSLPEPNSPLHF | TGTGCCAGCAGTTTACCGGAGCCGAATTCACCCCTCCACTTT
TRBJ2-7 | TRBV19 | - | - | CASSIAGGSAYEQYF | TGTGCCAGTAGTATTGCCGGGGGAAGCGCCTACGAGCAGTACTTC
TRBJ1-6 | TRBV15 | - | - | CATSRELDSSSESPLHF | TGTGCCACCAGCAGGGAGCTCGACAGCTCGTCGGAATCACCCCTCCACTTT
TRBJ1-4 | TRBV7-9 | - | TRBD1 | CASSLEDRGREKLFF | TGTGCCAGCAGCTTAGAGGACAGGGGGCGTGAAAAACTGTTTTTT
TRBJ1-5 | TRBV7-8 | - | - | CASSSMTGQDSNQPQHF | TGTGCCAGCAGCTCGATGACAGGACAAGATAGCAATCAGCCCCAGCATTTT
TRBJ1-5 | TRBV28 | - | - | CASSPSTGQLNQPQHF | TGTGCCAGCAGTCCCTCCACAGGACAGCTCAATCAGCCCCAGCATTTT
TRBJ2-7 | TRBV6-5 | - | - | CASSDRRERYEQYF | TGTGCCAGCAGTGACAGACGGGAGCGCTACGAGCAGTACTTC
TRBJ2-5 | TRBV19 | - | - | CASSIGNSQYF | TGTGCCAGTAGTATCGGGAACAGCCAGTACTTC
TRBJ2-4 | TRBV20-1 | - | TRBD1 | CSARDRGLQYF | TGCAGTGCTAGAGACAGGGGGCTTCAGTACTTC
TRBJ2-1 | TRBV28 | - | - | CASSLILGLGQVNEQFF | TGTGCCAGCAGTTTAATCCTGGGGCTGGGACAAGTGAATGAGCAGTTCTTC
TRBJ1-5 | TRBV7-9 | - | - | CASSRTGSNQPQHF | TGTGCCAGCAGCCGAACAGGAAGCAATCAGCCCCAGCATTTT
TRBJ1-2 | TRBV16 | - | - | CASTPGIGGYTF | TGTGCCAGCACCCCAGGGATCGGTGGCTACACCTTC
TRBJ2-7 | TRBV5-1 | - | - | CASALALPYEQYF | TGCGCCAGCGCGCTAGCCCTTCCTTACGAGCAGTACTTC
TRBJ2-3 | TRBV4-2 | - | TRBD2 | CASSPLLAGARVGTDTQYF | TGTGCCAGCAGCCCATTACTAGCGGGAGCCAGGGTCGGCACAGATACGCAGTATTTT
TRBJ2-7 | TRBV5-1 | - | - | CASSVDSRFSEQYF | TGCGCCAGCAGCGTGGACAGTCGTTTCTCCGAGCAGTACTTC
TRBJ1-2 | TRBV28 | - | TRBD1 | CASTTGGYGYTF | TGTGCCAGCACGACAGGGGGCTATGGCTACACCTTC
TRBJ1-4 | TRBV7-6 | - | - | CASSSVSRGPTNEKLFF | TGTGCCAGCAGCTCTGTGTCAAGGGGTCCAACTAATGAAAAACTGTTTTTT
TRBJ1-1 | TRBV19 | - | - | CASSIFSENTEAFF | TGTGCCAGTAGTATTTTCTCAGAGAACACTGAAGCTTTCTTT
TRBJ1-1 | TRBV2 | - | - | CASSAWGGANTEAFF | TGTGCCAGCAGCGCCTGGGGAGGGGCTAACACTGAAGCTTTCTTT
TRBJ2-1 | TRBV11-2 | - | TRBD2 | CASSLVRTSSGEQFF | TGTGCCAGCAGCTTAGTTCGGACTAGTTCGGGTGAGCAGTTCTTC
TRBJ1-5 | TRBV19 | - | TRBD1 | CAKGQGLGNQPQHF | TGTGCCAAAGGACAGGGATTGGGAAATCAGCCCCAGCATTTT
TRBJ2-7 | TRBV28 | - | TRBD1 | CASRSGGTYEQYF | TGTGCCAGCAGGTCAGGGGGAACCTACGAGCAGTACTTC
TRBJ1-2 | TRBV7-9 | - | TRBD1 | CASRTTGVVNYGYTF | TGTGCCAGCAGGACGACAGGGGTAGTGAACTATGGCTACACCTTC
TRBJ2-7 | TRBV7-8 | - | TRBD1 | CASSPDRAAYEQYF | TGTGCCAGCAGCCCGGACAGGGCCGCCTACGAGCAGTACTTC
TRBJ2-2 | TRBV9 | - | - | CASSVGGRTNTGELFF | TGTGCCAGCAGCGTGGGGGGACGAACGAACACCGGGGAGCTGTTTTTT
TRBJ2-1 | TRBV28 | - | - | CASSLGFEEVSYNEQFF | TGTGCCAGCAGTTTAGGTTTTGAGGAAGTCTCCTACAATGAGCAGTTCTTC
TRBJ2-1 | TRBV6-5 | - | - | CASSYSQGLGGNEQFF | TGTGCCAGCAGTTACTCGCAGGGGTTGGGTGGCAATGAGCAGTTCTTC
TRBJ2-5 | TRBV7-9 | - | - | CASSPTETQYF | TGTGCCAGCAGCCCTACTGAGACCCAGTACTTC
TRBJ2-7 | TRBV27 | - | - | CASSQGGSSYEQYF | TGTGCCAGCTCGCAAGGGGGTAGCTCCTACGAGCAGTACTTC
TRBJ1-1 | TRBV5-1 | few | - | CASSLGGSNTEAFF | TGCGCCAGCAGCTTGGGGGGCTCCAACACTGAAGCTTTCTTT
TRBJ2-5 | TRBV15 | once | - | CATSRDMGRVKKTQYF | TGTGCCACCAGCAGAGATATGGGCAGGGTGAAAAAGACCCAGTACTTC
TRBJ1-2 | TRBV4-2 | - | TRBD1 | CASSQGPTRQGLSGYTF | TGTGCCAGCAGCCAAGGCCCTACCCGACAGGGACTCTCTGGCTACACCTTC
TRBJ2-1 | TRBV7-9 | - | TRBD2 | CASSQAEGLRYNEQFF | TGTGCCAGCAGCCAAGCGGAGGGACTACGCTACAATGAGCAGTTCTTC
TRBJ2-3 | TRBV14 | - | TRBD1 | CASSQRLTGVGTDTQYF | TGTGCCAGCAGCCAACGACTAACAGGGGTTGGGACAGATACGCAGTATTTT
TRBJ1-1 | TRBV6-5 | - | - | CASSYGGYTEAFF | TGTGCCAGCAGTTACGGGGGGTACACTGAAGCTTTCTTT
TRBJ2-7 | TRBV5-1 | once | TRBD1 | CASNLGTGAYEQYF | TGCGCCAGCAACCTCGGGACAGGGGCGTACGAGCAGTACTTC
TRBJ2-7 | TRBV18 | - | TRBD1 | CASSPTGSYEQYF | TGTGCCAGCTCACCGACAGGGTCCTACGAGCAGTACTTC
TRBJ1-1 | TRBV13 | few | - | CASSFQGTEAFF | TGTGCCAGCAGCTTTCAGGGCACTGAAGCTTTCTTT
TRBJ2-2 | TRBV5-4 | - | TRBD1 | CASSLMGQMSGELFF | TGTGCCAGCAGCCTGATGGGACAGATGTCCGGGGAGCTGTTTTTT
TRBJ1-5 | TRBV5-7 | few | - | CASSLKGETLNQPQHF | TGTGCCAGCAGCTTAAAGGGAGAAACCCTTAATCAGCCCCAGCATTTT
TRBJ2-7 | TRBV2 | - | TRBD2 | CASKFTLAGGNEQYF | TGTGCCAGCAAATTCACACTAGCGGGAGGGAACGAGCAGTACTTC
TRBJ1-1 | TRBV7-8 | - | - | CASSLDRFQGTEAFF | TGTGCCAGCAGCTTAGATCGGTTTCAGGGCACTGAAGCTTTCTTT
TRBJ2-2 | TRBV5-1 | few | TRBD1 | CASGTGEAGELFF | TGCGCCAGCGGGACAGGGGAGGCCGGGGAGCTGTTTTTT